Below, 29 T cell receptor beta chains from the same sample are listed, as sequenced in a study of radiotherapy plus CTLA-4 blockade in lung cancer. Sequencing used immunoSEQ multiplex PCR; TCRdb keeps in-frame clones, though not all of them. The sample lists approximately 85,000 clones, approximately 83% occurring once. The sample here was peripheral blood, taken from a patient treated with radiotherapy plus ipilimumab. The receptor set was obtained from a human donor with non-small cell lung cancer who had a partial response to radiotherapy plus ipilimumab.

Comments on this clone: An end of the junction differs from the germline gene, which may be a read error. This sample also contains other DNA sequences that code for the same CDR3. V is TRBV12-5 and J is TRBJ1-1, with D perhaps TRBD1 (6 bases). The germline CDR1 and CDR2 sequences are LGHNT and FRNRAP. The length of the CDR3 is 12 residues. CDR3 amino acids: CASGLDSTEAFF. CDR3 sequence (DNA): TGTGCTAGCGGTTTGGACAGCACTGAAGCTTTCTTT.

In DNA, the CDR3 is TGTGCCAGCAGATCCGGGACAGGGGAGAGGACTAATGAAAAACTGTTTTTT. It yields the protein CASRSGTGERTNEKLFF. The rearrangement uses TRBV7-9 and TRBJ1-4; 10 nucleotides match TRBD1. The CDR3 contains 17 residues. Germline trimming cut 6 bases from V and 2 bases from J; bases unmatched to any gene: 9. From germline, CDR1 is SEHNR and CDR2 FQNEAQ (reference sequence).

The chain has TRBV19 and TRBJ1-2; D is undetermined. Per the germline V gene, CDR1 is LNHDA and CDR2 is SQIVND (reference sequence). This CDR3 is built from 14 residues. V lost 3 bases to trimming and J lost 7 bases, with 15 bases between them. In DNA form, the CDR3 reads TGTGCCAGTAGTATCTGGAGAGCTTCGAGTGGCTACACCTTC. It encodes CASSIWRASSGYTF.

CDR3 region: CASSLRTSGSNEQFF. DNA of the CDR3: TGTGCCAGCAGCTTGCGGACTAGCGGGAGCAATGAGCAGTTCTTC. The chain uses TRBV5-4 and TRBJ2-1; 13 positions match TRBD2. In germline, CDR1 is SGHNT, CDR2 YYREEE (reference sequence). V lost 1 base and J lost 6; bases outside the gene matches: 1. The CDR3 covers 15 residues.

V gene TRBV30 combines with J gene TRBJ1-1; TRBD1 agrees at 10 bases. This CDR3 comprises 20 residues. V lost 3 bases and J lost 3; bases outside the gene matches: 22. Germline V gene lookup returns CDR1 GTSNPN and CDR2 SVGIG (reference sequence). In DNA form, the CDR3 reads TGTGCCTGGAGAGGACGGGGGTGGACAGGGGGATCGAGGTCGGACACTGAAGCTTTCTTT. Translating gives CAWRGRGWTGGSRSDTEAFF.

For this clone: An end of the junction does not agree with germline; a read error may underlie this. The chain couples TRBV6-1 to TRBJ1-4; no definite D call. Germline lookup yields CDR1 MNHNS and CDR2 SASEGT. This CDR3 has 13 residues. The CDR3 sequence is CASRVQINEKLFF. Here the CDR3 DNA reads TGTGCCAGCAGAGTCCAGATTAATGAAAAGCTGTTTTTT.

The chain employs TRBV21-1 and TRBJ1-1; the table's D gene call, TRBD1, was not cross checked with the DNA. TRBV21-1 is flagged as a pseudogene. The length of the CDR3 is 16 residues. The CDR3 bases are TGTGCCAGCCCTCTTCAACAGGGGGAGGAATTCCCTGAAGCTTTCTTT. This translates into CASPLQQGEEFPEAFF.

The chain carries TRBV6-5 and TRBJ2-5; 7 bases agree with TRBD2. The junction had 10 bases not matched to a gene; V was cut back by 1 base and J by 5 bases. The CDR3 totals 16 residues. The germline V gene encodes CDR1 MNHEY and CDR2 SVGAGI. The CDR3 region has the DNA TGTGCCAGCAGTTACTTGCTAGCGGAGGTCCGGGAGACCCAGTACTTC. Its translation is CASSYLLAEVRETQYF.

The sample holds one count of this clone. This rearrangement joins TRBV11-3 to TRBJ2-5; 12 bases are a match to TRBD2. V shed 5 bases and J 2 bases; nucleotides not matched to a gene: 6. CDR3 size: 16 residues. Germline-derived CDR1 and CDR2 are SGHNT and YENEEA. The CDR3 DNA is TGTGCCAGCAGCCCGGGACTAGCGGGCGTTCAAGAGACCCAGTACTTC. Amino acids: CASSPGLAGVQETQYF.

This sequence joins TRBV9 and TRBJ2-3; a weak D match, TRBD2 (6 bases). CDR1 and CDR2 (germline): SGDLS, YYNGEE. Trimming took 0 bases from V and 6 from J, leaving 11 bases between them. CDR3 size: 14 residues. For the CDR3, the DNA is TGTGCCAGCAGCGTAGGAGCTGGAGGGGATACGCAGTATTTT. Translated, it gives CASSVGAGGDTQYF.

This clone was detected once. The chain joins TRBV28 to TRBJ2-1; 9 bases match TRBD1. The trim removed 4 bases at V and 6 bases at J, leaving 4 bases unmatched. The germline gives CDR1 MDHEN, CDR2 SYDVKM. This CDR3 has 14 residues. The CDR3 coding sequence is TGTGCCAGCAGTTCTGGACAGGGGCCCAATGAGCAGTTCTTC. Residues: CASSSGQGPNEQFF.

The genes are TRBV29-1 and TRBJ2-1; the D gene is possibly TRBD2 (5 bases). This CDR3 is 11 amino acids long. Germline CDR1 is SQVTM and CDR2 is ANQGSEA. V lost 3 bases to trimming and J lost 10 bases, with 10 bases between them. The CDR3 spells CSVETPGEQFF. In DNA, the CDR3 is TGCAGCGTTGAGACTCCGGGGGAGCAGTTCTTC.

CDR3 in amino acids: CASSLDDGRKTQYF. The CDR3 nucleotides read TGCGCCAGCAGCTTGGATGACGGGAGGAAGACCCAGTACTTC. This chain links TRBV5-1 with TRBJ2-5; TRBD2 matches at 7 bases. Germline V gene sequence: CDR1 SGHRS, CDR2 YFSETQ. The junction had 5 bases not matched to a gene; V was cut back by 0 bases and J by 6 bases. There are 14 residues in the CDR3.

This chain links TRBV18 with TRBJ2-3; D gene ambiguous. The germline V and J ends were trimmed by 3 bases and 2 bases, with 15 bases remaining between them. Germline CDR1 and CDR2: KGHSH and LQKENI. This CDR3 region has 16 residues. DNA for the CDR3: TGTGCCAGCTCACCTTTGGGCCAACCCCCCACAGATACGCAGTATTTT. Protein: CASSPLGQPPTDTQYF.

The table lists this clone with a count of one. The J gene is TRBJ2-7, the V gene TRBV6-1; 10 positions match TRBD2. Germline assignment: CDR1 MNHNS and CDR2 SASEGT. This CDR3 has 17 residues. Trimming at V came to 3 bases and at J to 5 bases, leaving 13 bases not matched to a gene. This CDR3 reads CASSEGFTSGKTNEQYV. Here the CDR3 DNA reads TGTGCCAGCAGTGAGGGTTTTACTAGCGGGAAGACGAACGAGCAGTACGTC.

CDR3 DNA: TGTGCCAGCAGCTTAGACATCCCCGGGACTAGCGGGAGTCTCGAGCAGTACGTC. Its translation: CASSLDIPGTSGSLEQYV. J is TRBJ2-7 and V is TRBV7-9; TRBD2 matches at 14 bases. This CDR3 spans 18 amino acids. Germline CDR1 SEHNR, CDR2 FQNEAQ (reference sequence). V dropped 1 base and J dropped 6; count of bases not matched to a gene: 11.

The rearrangement uses TRBV5-1 and TRBJ1-3; D is perhaps TRBD1 (5 bases). CDR3 length equals 14 residues. The germline V and J ends were trimmed by 2 bases and 2 bases, with 8 bases remaining between them. Germline V gene lookup returns CDR1 SGHRS and CDR2 YFSETQ. The CDR3 loop is CASSFPRAGNTIYF. Here the CDR3 DNA reads TGCGCCAGCAGCTTCCCCAGGGCTGGAAACACCATATATTTT.

The gene calls are TRBV6-5 and TRBJ2-7; 8 bases map to TRBD1. The CDR3 loop spans 12 amino acids. The germline V gene encodes CDR1 MNHEY and CDR2 SVGAGI. The CDR3 spells CTARDRTYEQYV. CDR3 DNA: TGTACTGCCCGGGACAGGACCTACGAGCAGTACGTC.

The gene calls are TRBV7-2 and TRBJ2-3, with 14 bases that match TRBD2. This CDR3 comprises 17 residues. Germline CDR1 SGHTA, CDR2 FQGNSA. The junction had 0 bases not matched to a gene; V was cut back by 0 bases and J by 1 base. The CDR3 region has the DNA TGTGCCAGCAGCTTAGCGGGACTAGCGGGAGGCACAGATACGCAGTATTTT. Protein sequence: CASSLAGLAGGTDTQYF.

The chain joins TRBV27 to TRBJ2-3; perhaps TRBD1 as D (5 bases). The V gene lost 5 bases and the J gene lost 4 bases, with 16 bases spanning the gap. CDR3 size: 15 residues. From germline, CDR1 is MNHEY and CDR2 SMNVEV (reference sequence). Here the CDR3 reads CASSADLLGPDTQYF. CDR3 nucleotide sequence: TGTGCCAGCAGTGCCGACTTGTTGGGGCCAGATACGCAGTATTTT.

The CDR3 is CASSYSTQGAGGYTF. The CDR3 DNA sequence: TGTGCCAGCAGTTACTCGACTCAGGGGGCGGGTGGCTACACCTTC. The V and J genes are TRBV6-5 and TRBJ1-2; 8 bases line up with TRBD1. CDR3 length equals 15 residues. V dropped 0 bases and J dropped 7; count of bases not matched to a gene: 7. In germline, CDR1 is MNHEY, CDR2 SVGAGI.

The rearrangement uses TRBV9 and TRBJ1-5; no reliable D call. V gave up 4 bases and J gave up 4 bases, with 6 bases separating them. CDR3 length equals 12 residues. Germline V gives CDR1 SGDLS, CDR2 YYNGEE. DNA of the CDR3: TGTGCCAGCAGCAGAGCAAATCAGCCCCAGCATTTT. It codes for CASSRANQPQHF.

The V gene is TRBV30, the J gene TRBJ1-2; unclear D gene. The V and J ends lost 0 bases and 7 bases respectively, with 6 bases between them. This CDR3 region has 11 residues. Germline assignment: CDR1 GTSNPN and CDR2 SVGIG (reference sequence). DNA of the CDR3: TGTGCCTGGAGTGTACTGCGTGGCTACACCTTC. It translates to CAWSVLRGYTF.

The gene calls are TRBV28 and TRBJ1-5; D is undetermined. This CDR3 region has 13 residues. V was pared by 6 bases and J by 5 bases, with 11 bases between. Per germline, CDR1 MDHEN and CDR2 SYDVKM. The CDR3: CASRIGFHQPQHF. The DNA for the CDR3 is TGTGCCAGCAGGATCGGGTTCCATCAGCCCCAGCATTTT.

The rearrangement joins TRBV5-4 to TRBJ2-5; the match to TRBD2 covers 9 bases. Germline V gives CDR1 SGHNT, CDR2 YYREEE (reference sequence). The CDR3 has 17 residues. With V trimmed by 1 base and J by 5 bases, 12 bases remained unmatched. The CDR3 DNA reads as TGTGCCAGCAGCTTGAAGCCCGGCGGGAGGGCCCCGGAGACCCAGTACTTC. This encodes CASSLKPGGRAPETQYF.

V usage is TRBV6-5 and J usage is TRBJ1-1; TRBD1 agrees at 8 bases. V shed 2 bases and J 4 bases; nucleotides not matched to a gene: 6. Germline V gives CDR1 MNHEY, CDR2 SVGAGI. CDR3 length equals 15 residues. This CDR3 is CASSYPKTGGTEAFF. The DNA for the CDR3 is TGTGCCAGCAGTTACCCGAAAACAGGGGGCACTGAAGCTTTCTTT.

The rearrangement uses TRBV6-5 and TRBJ1-4; weak D call: TRBD1 (5 bases). Trimming cost V 4 bases and J 7 bases, with 16 bases left between them. The CDR3 spans 15 residues. Germline V gene sequence: CDR1 MNHEY, CDR2 SVGAGI. The CDR3 region has the DNA TGTGCCAGCAGTTGCTCGATACCCAGGGCTGAAAAACTGTTTTTT. Residues: CASSCSIPRAEKLFF.

The CDR3 sequence: CASSLAGMNTEAFF. CDR3 coding DNA: TGTGCCAGCAGCTTAGCGGGCATGAACACTGAAGCTTTCTTT. V and J are TRBV7-9 and TRBJ1-1; D uncertain. The germline CDR1 and CDR2 sequences are SEHNR and FQNEAQ (reference sequence). The V gene lost 0 bases and the J gene lost 0 bases, with 5 bases spanning the gap. The CDR3 loop spans 14 amino acids.

The V and J genes are TRBV28 and TRBJ1-2; tentatively, D is TRBD1 (6 bases). This CDR3 comprises 13 residues. The V gene's germline CDR1 is MDHEN and CDR2 SYDVKM. The ends were cut back, 7 bases at V and 4 bases at J, with 13 bases in the middle. In nucleotides, the CDR3 is TGTGCCAGCAACCCGGACAGTCTCTATGGCTACACCTTC. This translates into CASNPDSLYGYTF.